One and the same sample provided the 20 T cell receptor beta chains below, sequenced in a study of cytomegalovirus exposure and HLA in healthy donors. PCR employed 60 Vbeta and 13 Jbeta primers. Libraries were prepared by immunoSEQ multiplex PCR; TCRdb keeps only in-frame clonotypes and omits some of them. In the table there are 100,000 to 150,000 clones, over 70% of which are singletons. Sequenced material: PBMCs. The source is a woman aged 18 to 35 in good health and CMV-seronegative.

The rearrangement links TRBV20-1 to TRBJ1-1, with 7 bases identical to TRBD1. The CDR3 covers 11 residues. V was clipped by 6 bases and J by 8 bases; unmatched bases: 6. Germline V CDR1 and CDR2: DFQATT, SNEGSKA (reference sequence). The CDR3, as DNA: TGCAGTGCGCAAAGGGGGCGAGAAGCTTTCTTT. Its protein is CSAQRGREAFF.

This clone was counted a few times. The V gene is TRBV4-1, the J gene TRBJ2-7; 8 bases are shared with TRBD1. V shed 1 base, J shed 2 bases, and the junction held 10 bases outside the gene matches. Germline CDR1 and CDR2: MGHRA and YSYEKL. The CDR3 is 17 amino acids. DNA of the CDR3: TGCGCCAGCAGCCAAGGGCACGGGACAGGCGTAGCCTACGAGCAGTACTTC. This sequence encodes CASSQGHGTGVAYEQYF.

This clone was seen just once. This chain uses TRBV6-1 with TRBJ1-1; 9 bases fit TRBD1. From germline, CDR1 is MNHNS and CDR2 SASEGT. The junction had 8 bases not matched to a gene; V was cut back by 4 bases and J by 11 bases. This CDR3 is 13 amino acids long. The DNA for the CDR3 is TGTGCCAGCAGTGCCCAACAGGGGGCTCGCGCTTTCTTT. Amino acid sequence: CASSAQQGARAFF.

This clone was seen a handful of times. The V and J genes are TRBV27 and TRBJ2-2; 9 positions agree with TRBD2. This CDR3 is 16 amino acids long. Looked up from germline, CDR1 is MNHEY and CDR2 is SMNVEV (reference sequence). V lost 5 bases and J lost 2; bases outside the gene matches: 6. The CDR3 protein is CASSPTSGFNTGELFF. DNA for the CDR3: TGTGCCAGCAGTCCGACTAGCGGATTTAACACCGGGGAGCTGTTTTTT.

V and J are TRBV19 and TRBJ1-4; 11 bases map to TRBD1. The germline gives CDR1 LNHDA, CDR2 SQIVND (reference sequence). This CDR3 has 14 residues. J lost 10 bases, V lost 8 bases, and 9 bases had no gene match. CDR3: CASRTGGLNGKLFF. Written as DNA, the CDR3 is TGTGCCAGTCGGACAGGGGGCTTGAACGGAAAACTGTTTTTT.

The chain joins TRBV18 to TRBJ2-7; D not certain. The CDR3 sequence is 13 residues long. Germline loops: CDR1 KGHSH, CDR2 LQKENI. V gave up 2 bases and J gave up 1 base, with 6 bases separating them. This chain's CDR3 is CASSPGPSYEQYF. CDR3 DNA sequence: TGTGCCAGCTCACCAGGGCCGTCCTACGAGCAGTACTTC.

V usage is TRBV5-1 and J usage is TRBJ1-2, with TRBD1 matching 7 bases. Germline lookup yields CDR1 SGHRS and CDR2 YFSETQ. The length of the CDR3 is 13 residues. The junction had 8 bases not matched to a gene; V was cut back by 4 bases and J by 8 bases. CDR3 nucleotides: TGCGCCAGCAGCAGGGACAGCTTACAGGGCTACACCTTC. It is translated as CASSRDSLQGYTF. The variable domain in full, with the rest retrieved from reference TRBV5-1 and TRBJ1-2, is KAGVTQTPRYLIKTRGQQVTLSCSPISGHRSVSWYQQTPGQGLQFLFEYFSETQRNKGNFPGRFSGRQFSNSRSEMNVSTLELGDSALYLCASSRDSLQGYTFGSGTRLTVV.

This clone was found once. This chain links TRBV11-2 with TRBJ2-7; TRBD2 aligns across 14 bases. This CDR3 is built from 15 residues. Germline V gives CDR1 SGHAT, CDR2 FQNNGV. Trimming removed 5 bases from V and 5 bases from J; junction bases left unmatched: 5. The CDR3 coding sequence is TGTGCCAGCAGCCCCGGGACTAGCGGGGGCGACGAGCAGTACTTC. This sequence encodes CASSPGTSGGDEQYF. Full variable domain (missing parts from reference TRBV11-2 and TRBJ2-7): EAGVAQSPRYKIIEKRQSVAFWCNPISGHATLYWYQQILGQGPKLLIQFQNNGVVDDSQLPKDRFSAERLKGVDSTLKIQPAKLEDSAVYLCASSPGTSGGDEQYFGPGTRLTVT.

This chain links TRBV5-4 with TRBJ1-1; D is undetermined. Germline loops: CDR1 SGHNT, CDR2 YYREEE (reference sequence). Trimming took 3 bases from V and 8 from J, leaving 11 bases between them. CDR3 size: 12 residues. The CDR3 protein is CASSSGYGEAFF. The CDR3 DNA reads as TGTGCCAGCAGCTCGGGATATGGGGAAGCTTTCTTT.

This chain links TRBV10-3 with TRBJ1-1, with D unresolved. The V gene's germline CDR1 is ENHRY and CDR2 SYGVKD. The CDR3 has 13 amino acids. Deletions cut 10 bases from V and 0 bases from J, with 12 bases between. The CDR3 here is CATTPEMNTEAFF. DNA of the CDR3: TGTGCCACGACTCCGGAGATGAACACTGAAGCTTTCTTT.

The chain combines TRBV19 with TRBJ1-3, with TRBD1 identical over 8 bases. V lost 4 bases and J lost 0; bases outside the gene matches: 8. The germline V gene has CDR1 LNHDA and CDR2 SQIVND (reference sequence). The CDR3 sequence is 17 residues long. The CDR3 DNA follows: TGTGCCAGTAGTACAGCTCGACAGGGGAGCTCTGGAAACACCATATATTTT. This codes for CASSTARQGSSGNTIYF.

The chain is built from TRBV18 and TRBJ1-1, with 7 bases that match TRBD1. Germline trimming cut 2 bases from V and 0 bases from J; bases unmatched to any gene: 3. The CDR3 runs 15 residues. CDR1 and CDR2 from the germline V gene are KGHSH and LQKENI. The CDR3 DNA sequence: TGTGCCAGCTCACCAGCTACAGGGGTGAACACTGAAGCTTTCTTT. Encoded protein: CASSPATGVNTEAFF.

The chain combines TRBV6-6 with TRBJ1-2, with 9 bases aligning to TRBD1. Looked up from germline, CDR1 is MNHNY and CDR2 is SVGAGI (reference sequence). This CDR3 has 12 amino acids. The V gene end was trimmed by 8 bases and the J gene end by 9 bases; junction bases not matched to a gene: 7. This CDR3 is CASVGTGTSYTF. The CDR3 DNA is TGTGCCAGCGTCGGGACAGGGACGAGCTACACCTTC.

The V call is TRBV7-9, the J call TRBJ1-5; TRBD1 agrees at 7 bases. This CDR3 spans 19 amino acids. With 4 bases clipped from V and 2 bases from J, the junction kept 17 bases outside the gene matches. CDR1 SEHNR and CDR2 FQNEAQ come from the germline V gene (reference sequence). This CDR3 reads CASSSKTGQASRRNQPQHF. CDR3 in DNA: TGTGCCAGCAGCTCAAAGACCGGACAGGCCTCGCGTCGCAATCAGCCCCAGCATTTT.

This clone came up once. The gene calls are TRBV29-1 and TRBJ2-2; tentative D call: TRBD1 (5 bases). CDR3 size: 14 residues. Trimming took 7 bases from V and 5 from J, leaving 17 bases between them. Germline V CDR1 and CDR2: SQVTM, ANQGSEA. The CDR3: CSAPKDTDTGELFF. In DNA, the CDR3 is TGCAGCGCGCCCAAGGACACGGATACCGGGGAGCTGTTTTTT.

The chain is built from TRBV29-1 and TRBJ2-7, with D possibly being TRBD1 (6 bases). The CDR3 length is 12 residues. Trimming cost V 7 bases and J 3 bases, with 13 bases left between them. Germline CDR1 reads SQVTM; CDR2 reads ANQGSEA. The CDR3 reads CSALTGYYEQYF. The CDR3 bases are TGCAGCGCCCTTACAGGGTACTACGAGCAGTACTTC.

About this clone itself: Other nucleotide sequences in the sample specify the same CDR3. The chain is built from TRBV5-8 and TRBJ1-5, with 7 bases aligning to TRBD1. The CDR3 runs 14 residues. The germline CDR1 and CDR2 sequences are SGHTS and YDEGEE. J was trimmed by 6 bases and V by 4 bases; bases with no gene match: 7. The CDR3 DNA follows: TGTGCCAGCAGCCTTTGGCGACAGGGTCAGCCCCAGCATTTT. This gives the protein CASSLWRQGQPQHF.

V usage is TRBV6-5 and J usage is TRBJ1-2; 7 bases line up with TRBD1. The CDR3 length is 14 residues. The V gene end was trimmed by 7 bases and the J gene end by 8 bases; junction bases not matched to a gene: 13. Germline assignment: CDR1 MNHEY and CDR2 SVGAGI. In nucleotides, the CDR3 is TGTGCCAGCACCAGGAATCCGACAGGGCAAGGCTACACCTTC. Protein: CASTRNPTGQGYTF.

The V call is TRBV27, the J call TRBJ2-7, with TRBD1 matching over 9 bases. J lost 5 bases, V lost 3 bases, and 8 bases had no gene match. Germline V gives CDR1 MNHEY, CDR2 SMNVEV (reference sequence). The CDR3 is 15 amino acids. DNA for the CDR3: TGTGCCAGCAGTTTCAATACCGGGACAGGGAACGAGCAGTACTTC. Amino acid sequence: CASSFNTGTGNEQYF.

This clone was counted a few times. The chain uses TRBV19 and TRBJ2-3; 9 nucleotides line up with TRBD2. The CDR3 extends over 13 amino acids. With V trimmed by 5 bases and J by 9 bases, 6 bases remained unmatched. Germline V lookup: CDR1 LNHDA, CDR2 SQIVND (reference sequence). The DNA of the CDR3 is TGTGCCAGTAGTGTTTCTAGCGGGGAGACGCAGTATTTT. Protein: CASSVSSGETQYF.